This T cell receptor (beta chain) derives from a study of T cell changes during pregnancy in multiple sclerosis. Assay used: immunoSEQ multiplex PCR; TCRdb lists only in-frame clones, some missing. The profile shows roughly 57,000 clones, roughly 90% of them singletons. The V end lost 0 bases, the J end lost 8 bases, and 19 bases lay between the germline ends. The germline V gene encodes CDR1 GTSNPN and CDR2 SVGIG (reference sequence). This CDR3 comprises 16 residues. The starting material was CD8+ T cells from peripheral blood mononuclear cells, obtained before pregnancy. This clonotype originated in a female donor with multiple sclerosis, enrolled in a pregnancy study. This rearrangement joins TRBV30 to TRBJ1-4; TRBD1 might be the D (5 bases). CDR3 residues: CAWSVPQTDGLEKLFF. CDR3 DNA sequence: TGTGCCTGGAGTGTTCCACAGACAGACGGGCTCGAAAAACTGTTTTTT.